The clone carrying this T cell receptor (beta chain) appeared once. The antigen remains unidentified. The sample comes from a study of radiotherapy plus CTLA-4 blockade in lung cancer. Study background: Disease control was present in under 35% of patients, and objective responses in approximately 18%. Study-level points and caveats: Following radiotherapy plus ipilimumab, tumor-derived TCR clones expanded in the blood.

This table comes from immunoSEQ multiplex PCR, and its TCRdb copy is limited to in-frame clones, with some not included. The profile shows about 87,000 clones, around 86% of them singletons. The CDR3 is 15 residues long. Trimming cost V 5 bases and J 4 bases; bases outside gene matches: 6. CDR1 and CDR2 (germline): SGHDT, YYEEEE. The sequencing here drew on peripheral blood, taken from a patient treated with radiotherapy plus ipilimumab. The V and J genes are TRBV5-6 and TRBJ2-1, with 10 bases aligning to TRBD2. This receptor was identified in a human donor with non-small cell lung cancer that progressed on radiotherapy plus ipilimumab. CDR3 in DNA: TGTGCCAGCAGTTCCGGACTAGCGGATTACAATGAGCAGTTCTTC. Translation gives CASSSGLADYNEQFF. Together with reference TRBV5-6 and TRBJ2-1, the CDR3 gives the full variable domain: DAGVTQSPTHLIKTRGQQVTLRCSPKSGHDTVSWYQQALGQGPQFIFQYYEEEERQRGNFPDRFSGHQFPNYSSELNVNALLLGDSALYLCASSSGLADYNEQFFGPGTRLTVL.